These 22 T cell receptor beta chains were sequenced from one sample in a study of T-cell memory formation after mild COVID-19. From the 5' RACE reads, TCRdb called clonotypes with MiXCR, one entry per CDR3 protein. The sample includes about 130,000 distinct CDR3 sequences, over 15% of them seen just once. The sample consisted of PBMCs or a T cell subset sorted from them (not recorded which). These receptor sequences come from a man aged 18 to 35 who had mild COVID-19 (a few samples of this study predate the infection). Cell type and time point are not known.

This clonotype occurred many times. Here the CDR3 reads CASRGGDRGYEQYF. DNA of the CDR3: TGCGCCAGCAGAGGAGGGGACAGAGGCTACGAGCAGTACTTC. This chain connects TRBV5-1 to TRBJ2-7, with D perhaps TRBD1 (7 bases). This CDR3 has 14 residues. With 5 bases removed from V and 3 bases from J, the gap between germline ends came to 15 bases. In germline, CDR1 is SGHRS, CDR2 YFSETQ.

This clonotype has a handful of counts. The V gene is TRBV6-4, the J gene TRBJ2-5; TRBD1 matches 8 bases. In germline, CDR1 is MRHNA, CDR2 SNTAGT. The J segment lost 1 base and the V segment lost 8 bases, leaving 6 bases of the junction unmatched. The CDR3 sequence is 14 residues long. In DNA, the CDR3 is TGTGCCAGCGGAAACACAGGGGGCCAAGAGACCCAGTACTTC. This codes for CASGNTGGQETQYF.

This chain uses TRBV20-1 with TRBJ2-7, with 7 bases lining up with TRBD1. V shed 8 bases and J 6 bases; nucleotides not matched to a gene: 10. Germline loops: CDR1 DFQATT, CDR2 SNEGSKA (reference sequence). The CDR3 length is 12 residues. The CDR3 DNA reads as TGCAGTACAATCGACAGGGTTGGCGAGCAGTACGTC. Its translation is CSTIDRVGEQYV.

The chain joins TRBV7-2 to TRBJ1-1; no reliable D call. The CDR3 sequence is 17 residues long. Germline assignment: CDR1 SGHTA and CDR2 FQGNSA. V shed 2 bases and J shed 4 bases, with 20 bases lying between them. The CDR3 spells CASSLMRFRASGTEAFF. The CDR3 DNA follows: TGTGCCAGCAGCTTAATGAGGTTTAGGGCTTCGGGCACTGAAGCTTTCTTT.

The genes are TRBV6-5 and TRBJ1-2, with TRBD1 matching 8 bases. Germline V gene lookup returns CDR1 MNHEY and CDR2 SVGAGI. The CDR3 is made up of 18 amino acids. Trimming removed 0 bases from V and 1 base from J; junction bases left unmatched: 10. The CDR3 protein is CASSYSRPGGNLNYGYTF. As DNA, the CDR3 is TGTGCCAGCAGTTACTCGAGGCCAGGGGGCAACCTTAACTATGGCTACACCTTC.

This clonotype was seen a few times. The genes are TRBV27 and TRBJ2-7; 7 bases are a match to TRBD1. CDR1 is MNHEY and CDR2 is SMNVEV in the germline V gene (reference sequence). J gave up 3 bases and V 1 base, and 3 bases lay outside the gene matches. The CDR3 extends over 14 amino acids. The CDR3 reads CASSLLTGRYEQYF. CDR3 DNA sequence: TGTGCCAGCAGTTTATTGACAGGGCGCTACGAGCAGTACTTC.

This clonotype has at least ten counts. The chain carries TRBV20-1 and TRBJ2-7; D possibly uses TRBD1 or TRBD2 (5 bases each). V lost 5 bases, J lost 2 bases, and 13 bases lay in between. Germline CDR1 is DFQATT and CDR2 is SNEGSKA (reference sequence). This CDR3 comprises 13 residues. DNA of the CDR3: TGCAGTGCTCCAAAGAGGGACCCCTACGAGCAGTACGTC. Translation: CSAPKRDPYEQYV.

This clonotype was counted between two and nine times. This sequence joins TRBV7-2 and TRBJ1-5; D possibly corresponds to TRBD1 (6 bases). The CDR3 is 13 amino acids. Germline V gene data show CDR1 as SGHTA and CDR2 as FQGNSA. Trimming cost V 5 bases and J 7 bases, with 12 bases left between them. CDR3 sequence (DNA): TGTGCCAGCAGCACCAGGGGTAACCAGCCCCAGCATTTT. This encodes CASSTRGNQPQHF.

This clonotype came up a few times. J is TRBJ1-2 and V is TRBV15; D may be TRBD1 (6 bases). There are 13 residues in the CDR3. Germline CDR1 reads LNHNV; CDR2 reads YYDKDF (reference sequence). Trimming took 3 bases from V and 8 from J, leaving 13 bases between them. The CDR3 DNA sequence: TGTGCCACCAGCAGGCCCACAGGGATAGGCTACACCTTC. This encodes CATSRPTGIGYTF.

A few counts support this clonotype. The chain is built from TRBV20-1 and TRBJ2-5, with TRBD2 matching 9 bases. The CDR3 has 16 amino acids. Germline V gives CDR1 DFQATT, CDR2 SNEGSKA (reference sequence). V was pared by 0 bases and J by 1 base, with 6 bases of the junction left unmatched. CDR3 nucleotide sequence: TGCAGTGCTAGAGATCTCCAGCGGGGGGCCCAAGAGACCCAGTACTTC. This encodes CSARDLQRGAQETQYF.

This clonotype was counted a few times. The chain is built from TRBV5-1 and TRBJ1-1; D gene unclear. The CDR3 length is 13 residues. Germline CDR1 and CDR2: SGHRS and YFSETQ. V lost 1 base and J 1 base, leaving 5 bases between the germline ends. This CDR3 reads CASSLQQNTEAFF. CDR3 DNA sequence: TGCGCCAGCAGCTTGCAACAGAACACTGAAGCTTTCTTT.

This clonotype turned up a few times. This chain links TRBV7-2 with TRBJ2-3; no reliable D call. Germline CDR1 is SGHTA and CDR2 is FQGNSA. The CDR3 is 13 amino acids. Trimming stripped 5 bases from V and 5 bases from J, with 11 bases between. DNA for the CDR3: TGTGCCAGCAGCCCCGGTGTGGGAGATACGCAGTATTTT. This sequence encodes CASSPGVGDTQYF. The full variable domain, its missing parts supplied by reference TRBV7-2 and TRBJ2-3, is GAGVSQSPSNKVTEKGKDVELRCDPISGHTALYWYRQSLGQGLEFLIYFQGNSAPDKSGLPSDRFSAERTGGSVSTLTIQRTQQEDSAVYLCASSPGVGDTQYFGPGTRLTVL.

This clonotype was counted between two and nine times. The V gene is TRBV5-5, the J gene TRBJ2-2; no firm D call. Germline V lookup: CDR1 SGHKS, CDR2 YYEKEE (reference sequence). V lost 0 bases to trimming and J lost 5 bases, with 5 bases between them. This CDR3 is 13 amino acids long. The CDR3, as DNA: TGTGCCAGCAGCTTGGAAGGAACCGGGGAGCTGTTTTTT. The encoded protein is CASSLEGTGELFF.

This clonotype was counted only a few times. The V and J genes are TRBV25-1 and TRBJ2-7, with 12 bases identical to TRBD1. Germline V gene lookup returns CDR1 MGHDK and CDR2 SYGVNS. This CDR3 contains 14 residues. The V gene end was trimmed by 4 bases and the J gene end by 4 bases; junction bases not matched to a gene: 2. This CDR3 reads CASSGDRGQYEQYF. CDR3 coding DNA: TGTGCCAGCAGTGGGGACAGGGGGCAGTACGAGCAGTACTTC.

The chain is built from TRBV5-1 and TRBJ2-7; the D is unclear. Between the trimmed V and J ends, which lost 0 bases and 3 bases, there was a span of 7 bases. There are 13 residues in the CDR3. Germline values: CDR1 SGHRS, CDR2 YFSETQ. CDR3 in amino acids: CASSLAGIYEQYF. CDR3 nucleotides: TGCGCCAGCAGCTTGGCAGGAATCTACGAGCAGTACTTC.

This clonotype appeared a few times. This rearrangement joins TRBV12-3 or TRBV12-4 to TRBJ2-1; no clear D gene. The CDR3 has 12 residues. Trimming removed 5 bases at V and 6 bases at J, with 8 bases between. CDR3 amino acids: CASSADGNEQFF. CDR3 DNA sequence: TGTGCCAGCAGTGCGGACGGCAATGAGCAGTTCTTC.

This clonotype was recorded at least ten times. J is TRBJ2-5 and V is TRBV5-1; D may correspond to TRBD1 or TRBD2 (5 bases each). V was pared by 2 bases and J by 5 bases, with 13 bases between. Germline V lookup: CDR1 SGHRS, CDR2 YFSETQ. This CDR3 comprises 14 residues. This CDR3 reads CASSFLRGEETQYF. In DNA form, the CDR3 reads TGCGCCAGCAGCTTTTTGCGAGGGGAGGAGACCCAGTACTTC.

This clonotype was detected only a few times. This chain connects TRBV7-9 to TRBJ2-1; D call uncertain. CDR3 length: 12 amino acids. The V and J ends lost 7 bases and 7 bases respectively, with 11 bases between them. Germline CDR1 and CDR2: SEHNR and FQNEAQ (reference sequence). The CDR3 protein is CASTRTGNEQFF. The DNA for the CDR3 is TGTGCCAGCACCAGAACTGGAAATGAGCAGTTCTTC.

This clonotype occurred a few times. The chain has TRBV4-2 and TRBJ2-7, with a weak D call TRBD1 (5 bases). The ends were cut back, 3 bases at V and 6 bases at J, with 6 bases in the middle. In germline, CDR1 is LGHNA, CDR2 YNFKEQ. The CDR3 is 11 residues long. The CDR3 protein is CASSQGREQYF. The CDR3 DNA is TGTGCCAGCAGCCAGGGGCGCGAGCAGTACTTC.

This clonotype was seen many times. This chain uses TRBV5-1 with TRBJ2-2; a weak D match, TRBD1 (6 bases). The ends were cut back, 4 bases at V and 2 bases at J, with 15 bases in the middle. This CDR3 has 16 residues. From germline, CDR1 is SGHRS and CDR2 YFSETQ. DNA of the CDR3: TGCGCCAGCAGCCCCTCGGACAGCCTAAACACCGGGGAGCTGTTTTTT. This codes for CASSPSDSLNTGELFF.

This clonotype has more than one count but fewer than ten. This rearrangement joins TRBV12-3 or TRBV12-4 to TRBJ2-5; 7 bases agree with TRBD2. This CDR3 comprises 14 residues. Trimming took 4 bases from V and 5 from J; bases not matched to a gene: 7. The CDR3 bases are TGTGCCAGCAGTTCGCGGGGGAGGGCGGAGACCCAGTACTTC. This gives the protein CASSSRGRAETQYF.

The CDR3 here is CASSYYSGDVSKNIQYF. The CDR3 DNA reads TGTGCCAGCAGTTACTACAGCGGGGATGTGTCCAAAAACATTCAGTACTTC. The chain links TRBV6-5 to TRBJ2-4, with 7 bases that match TRBD2. J lost 2 bases, V lost 1 base, and 8 bases had no gene match. CDR1 is MNHEY, CDR2 SVGAGI, per germline. The CDR3 contains 17 residues.